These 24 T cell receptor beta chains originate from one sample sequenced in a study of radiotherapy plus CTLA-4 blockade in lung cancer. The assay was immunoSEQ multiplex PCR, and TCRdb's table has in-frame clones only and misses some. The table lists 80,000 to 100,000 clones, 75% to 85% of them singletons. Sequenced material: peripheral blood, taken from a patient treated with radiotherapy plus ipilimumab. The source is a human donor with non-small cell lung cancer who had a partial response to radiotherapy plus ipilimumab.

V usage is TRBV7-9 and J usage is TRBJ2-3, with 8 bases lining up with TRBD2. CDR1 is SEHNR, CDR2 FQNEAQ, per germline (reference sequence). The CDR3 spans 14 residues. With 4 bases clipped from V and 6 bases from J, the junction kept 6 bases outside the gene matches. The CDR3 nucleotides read TGTGCCAGCAGCTCCGGACGGGGGGGGGATACGCAGTATTTT. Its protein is CASSSGRGGDTQYF.

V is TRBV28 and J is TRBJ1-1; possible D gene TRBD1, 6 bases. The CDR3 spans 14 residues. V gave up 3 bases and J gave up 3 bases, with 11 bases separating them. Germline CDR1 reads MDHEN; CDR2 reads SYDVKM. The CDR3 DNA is TGTGCCAGCAGTTTGGGGGCCGGGGACACTGAAGCTTTCTTT. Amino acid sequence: CASSLGAGDTEAFF.

CDR3 in amino acids: CASSLVSATEKLFF. CDR3 in DNA: TGTGCCAGCAGTTTGGTGTCAGCGACTGAAAAACTGTTTTTT. This sequence joins TRBV28 and TRBJ1-4; D remains ambiguous. The CDR3 has 14 residues. CDR1 is MDHEN, CDR2 SYDVKM, per germline. The V end lost 3 bases, the J end lost 7 bases, and 12 bases lay between the germline ends.

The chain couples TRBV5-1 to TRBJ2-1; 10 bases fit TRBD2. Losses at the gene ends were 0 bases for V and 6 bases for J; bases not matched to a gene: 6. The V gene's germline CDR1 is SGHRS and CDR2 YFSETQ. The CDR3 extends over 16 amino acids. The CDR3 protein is CASSLGSSGSFNEQFF. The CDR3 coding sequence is TGCGCCAGCAGCTTGGGGTCTAGCGGGAGTTTCAATGAGCAGTTCTTC.

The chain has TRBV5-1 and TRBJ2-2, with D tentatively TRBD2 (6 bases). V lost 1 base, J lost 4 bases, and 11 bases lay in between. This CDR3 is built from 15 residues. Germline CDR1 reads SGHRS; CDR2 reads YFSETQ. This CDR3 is CASSLSGRSTGELFF. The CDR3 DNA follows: TGCGCCAGCAGCTTGTCCGGGAGAAGCACCGGGGAGCTGTTTTTT.

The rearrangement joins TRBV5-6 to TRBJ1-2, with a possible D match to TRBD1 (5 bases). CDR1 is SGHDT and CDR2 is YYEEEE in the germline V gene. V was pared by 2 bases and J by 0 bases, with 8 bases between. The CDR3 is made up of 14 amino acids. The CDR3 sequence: CASSFQGTNYGYTF. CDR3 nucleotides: TGTGCCAGCAGCTTCCAGGGCACTAACTATGGCTACACCTTC.

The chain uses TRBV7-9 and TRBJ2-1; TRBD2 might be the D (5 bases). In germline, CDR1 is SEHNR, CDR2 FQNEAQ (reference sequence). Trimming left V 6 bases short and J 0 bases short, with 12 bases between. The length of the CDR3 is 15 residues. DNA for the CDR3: TGTGCCAGCAGTCCTCTTGAGGGCTCCTACAATGAGCAGTTCTTC. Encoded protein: CASSPLEGSYNEQFF.

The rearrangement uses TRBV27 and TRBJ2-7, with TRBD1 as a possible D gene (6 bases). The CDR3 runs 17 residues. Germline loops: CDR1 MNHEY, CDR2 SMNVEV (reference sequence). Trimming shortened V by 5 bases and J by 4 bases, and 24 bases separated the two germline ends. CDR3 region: CASSPGRGWVPEYEQYF. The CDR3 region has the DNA TGTGCCAGCAGTCCGGGTAGGGGGTGGGTGCCTGAATACGAGCAGTACTTC.

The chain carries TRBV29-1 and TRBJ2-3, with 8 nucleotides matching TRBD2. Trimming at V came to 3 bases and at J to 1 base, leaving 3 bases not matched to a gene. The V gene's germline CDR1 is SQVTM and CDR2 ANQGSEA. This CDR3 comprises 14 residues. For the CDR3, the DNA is TGCAGCGTTGATGGTAGCGGGGGCACAGATACGCAGTATTTT. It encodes CSVDGSGGTDTQYF.

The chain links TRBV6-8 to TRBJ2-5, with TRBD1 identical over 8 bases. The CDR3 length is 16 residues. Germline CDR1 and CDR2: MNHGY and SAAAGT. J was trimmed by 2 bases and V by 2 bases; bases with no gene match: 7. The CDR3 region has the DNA TGTGCCAGCAGTTACCCTCAAGGACAGGGACAAGAGACCCAGTACTTC. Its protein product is CASSYPQGQGQETQYF.

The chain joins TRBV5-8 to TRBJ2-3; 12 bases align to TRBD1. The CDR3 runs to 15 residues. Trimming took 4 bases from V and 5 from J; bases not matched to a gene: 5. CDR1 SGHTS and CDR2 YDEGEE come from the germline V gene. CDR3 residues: CASSPGQGAGDTQYF. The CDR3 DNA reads TGTGCCAGCAGCCCGGGACAGGGGGCTGGAGATACGCAGTATTTT.

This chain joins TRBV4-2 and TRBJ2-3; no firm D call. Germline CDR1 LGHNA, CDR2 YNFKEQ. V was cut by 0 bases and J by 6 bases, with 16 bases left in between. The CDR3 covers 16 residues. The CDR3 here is CASSQEATGSGDTQYF. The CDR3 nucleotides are TGTGCCAGCAGCCAAGAGGCAACGGGTTCCGGGGATACGCAGTATTTT.

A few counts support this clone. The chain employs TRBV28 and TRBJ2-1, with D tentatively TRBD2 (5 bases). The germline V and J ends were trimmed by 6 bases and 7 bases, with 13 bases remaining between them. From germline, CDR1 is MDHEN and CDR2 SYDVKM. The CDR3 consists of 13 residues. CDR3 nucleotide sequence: TGTGCCAGCAGCCGAGGAGCGGAAAATGAGCAGTTCTTC. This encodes CASSRGAENEQFF. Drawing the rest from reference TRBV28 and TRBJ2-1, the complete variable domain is DVKVTQSSRYLVKRTGEKVFLECVQDMDHENMFWYRQDPGLGLRLIYFSYDVKMKEKGDIPEGYSVSREKKERFSLILESASTNQTSMYLCASSRGAENEQFFGPGTRLTVL.

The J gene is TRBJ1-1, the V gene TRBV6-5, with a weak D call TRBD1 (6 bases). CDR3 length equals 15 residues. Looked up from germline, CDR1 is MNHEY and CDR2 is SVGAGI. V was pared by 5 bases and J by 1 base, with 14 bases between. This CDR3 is CASSPSGAPNTEAFF. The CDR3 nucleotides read TGTGCCAGCAGTCCCTCAGGGGCCCCGAACACTGAAGCTTTCTTT.

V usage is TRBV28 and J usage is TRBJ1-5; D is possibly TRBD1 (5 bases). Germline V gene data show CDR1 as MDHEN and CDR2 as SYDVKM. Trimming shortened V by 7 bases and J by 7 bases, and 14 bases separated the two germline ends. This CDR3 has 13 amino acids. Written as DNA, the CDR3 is TGTGCCAGCACCGGAGGGGCAGTCCAGCCCCAGCATTTT. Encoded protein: CASTGGAVQPQHF.

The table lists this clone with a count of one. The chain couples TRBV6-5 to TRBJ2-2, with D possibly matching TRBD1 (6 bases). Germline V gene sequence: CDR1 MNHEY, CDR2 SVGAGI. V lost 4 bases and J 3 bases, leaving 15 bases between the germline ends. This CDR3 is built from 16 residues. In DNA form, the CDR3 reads TGTGCCAGCAGTTCCGCCGGGACAACATACACCGGGGAGCTGTTTTTT. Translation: CASSSAGTTYTGELFF.

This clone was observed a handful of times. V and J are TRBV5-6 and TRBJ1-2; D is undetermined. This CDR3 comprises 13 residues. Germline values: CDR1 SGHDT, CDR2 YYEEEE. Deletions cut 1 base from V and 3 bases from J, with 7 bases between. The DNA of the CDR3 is TGTGCCAGCAGCTTGTACGGGGACTATGGCTACACCTTC. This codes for CASSLYGDYGYTF.

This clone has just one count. CDR3 sequence: CASSSRLAGEQFF. CDR3 nucleotides: TGTGCCAGCAGCTCCCGACTAGCGGGGGAGCAGTTCTTC. V usage is TRBV7-2 and J usage is TRBJ2-1, with 11 bases that match TRBD2. V dropped 4 bases and J dropped 10; count of bases not matched to a gene: 3. The germline gives CDR1 SGHTA, CDR2 FQGNSA. CDR3 length equals 13 residues.

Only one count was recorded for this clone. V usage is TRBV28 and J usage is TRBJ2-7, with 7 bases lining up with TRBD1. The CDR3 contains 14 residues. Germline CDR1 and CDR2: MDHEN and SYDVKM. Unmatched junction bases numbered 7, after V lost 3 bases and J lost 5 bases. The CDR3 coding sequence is TGTGCCAGCAGTTTGAAACAGGGGAGTCACGAGCAGTACTTC. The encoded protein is CASSLKQGSHEQYF.

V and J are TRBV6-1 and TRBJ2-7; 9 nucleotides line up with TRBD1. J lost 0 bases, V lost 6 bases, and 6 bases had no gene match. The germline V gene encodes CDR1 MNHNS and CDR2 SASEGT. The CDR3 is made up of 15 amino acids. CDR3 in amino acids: CASSRDRGNSYEQYF. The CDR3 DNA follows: TGTGCCAGCAGCCGAGACAGGGGGAACTCCTACGAGCAGTACTTC.

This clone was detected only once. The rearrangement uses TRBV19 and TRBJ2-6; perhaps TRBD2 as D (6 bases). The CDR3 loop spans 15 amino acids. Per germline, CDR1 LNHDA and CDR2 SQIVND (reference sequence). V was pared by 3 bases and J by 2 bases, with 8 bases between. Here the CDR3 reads CASSIGGAGANVLTF. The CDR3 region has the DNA TGTGCCAGTAGTATTGGAGGGGCTGGGGCCAACGTCCTGACTTTC.

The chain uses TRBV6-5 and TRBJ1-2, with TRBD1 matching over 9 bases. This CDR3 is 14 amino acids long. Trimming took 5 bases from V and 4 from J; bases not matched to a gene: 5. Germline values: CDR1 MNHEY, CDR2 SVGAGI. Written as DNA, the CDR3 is TGTGCCAGCAGTCCCGGGGGACAGGGCTATGGCTACACCTTC. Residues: CASSPGGQGYGYTF.

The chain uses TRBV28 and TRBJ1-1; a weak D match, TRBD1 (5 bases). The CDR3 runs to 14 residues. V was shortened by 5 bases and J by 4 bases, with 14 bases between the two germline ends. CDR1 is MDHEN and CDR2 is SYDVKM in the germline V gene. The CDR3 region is CASSPRARGTEAFF. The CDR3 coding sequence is TGTGCCAGCAGTCCCCGGGCAAGGGGCACTGAAGCTTTCTTT.

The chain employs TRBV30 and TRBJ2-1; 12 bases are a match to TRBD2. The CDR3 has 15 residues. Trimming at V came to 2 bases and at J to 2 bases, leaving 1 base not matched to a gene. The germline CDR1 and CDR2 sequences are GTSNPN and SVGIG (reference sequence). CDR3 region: CAWSRTSGAYNEQFF. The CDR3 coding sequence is TGTGCCTGGAGTCGGACTAGCGGGGCCTACAATGAGCAGTTCTTC.